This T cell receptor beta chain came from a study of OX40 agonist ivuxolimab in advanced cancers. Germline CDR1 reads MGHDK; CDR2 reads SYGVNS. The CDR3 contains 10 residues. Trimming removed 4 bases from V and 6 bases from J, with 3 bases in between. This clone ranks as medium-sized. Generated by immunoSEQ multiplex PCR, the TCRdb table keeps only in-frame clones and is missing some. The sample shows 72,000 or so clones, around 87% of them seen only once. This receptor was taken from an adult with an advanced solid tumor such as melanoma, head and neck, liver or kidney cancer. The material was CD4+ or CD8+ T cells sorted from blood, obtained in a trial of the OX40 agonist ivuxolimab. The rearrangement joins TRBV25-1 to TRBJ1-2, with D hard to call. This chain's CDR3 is CASSAHGYTF. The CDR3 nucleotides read TGTGCCAGCAGTGCCCATGGCTACACCTTC.